This entry lists 9 T cell receptor beta chains sequenced from one sample in a study of T cells after yellow fever vaccination. MiXCR, run by TCRdb on the 5' RACE reads, gives a single entry per CDR3 protein. The sample yields around 150,000 distinct CDR3 sequences, 6.5% to 8.5% seen once. Specimen: CD4+ T cells sorted from PBMCs, collected less than 6 days after the first yellow fever vaccination. Every receptor here comes from a man younger than 35 who received the YFV17D yellow fever vaccine.

This clonotype showed up many times. The chain links TRBV29-1 to TRBJ1-1; 8 positions agree with TRBD1. The ends lost 2 bases at V and 3 bases at J; junction bases unmatched: 8. CDR3 length: 15 residues. CDR1 and CDR2 (germline): SQVTM, ANQGSEA. This chain's CDR3 is CSVEPGTGLYTEAFF. The CDR3 nucleotides are TGCAGCGTTGAACCCGGGACAGGCCTGTACACTGAAGCTTTCTTT.

The CDR3 spells CASSQQGYYGYTF. As DNA, the CDR3 is TGCGCCAGCAGCCAGCAGGGATACTATGGCTACACCTTC. The rearrangement joins TRBV5-1 to TRBJ1-2, with D perhaps TRBD1 (5 bases). The ends were cut back, 4 bases at V and 3 bases at J, with 10 bases in the middle. The germline CDR1 and CDR2 sequences are SGHRS and YFSETQ. The CDR3 extends over 13 amino acids.

This clonotype was recorded at least ten times. The rearrangement links TRBV6-5 to TRBJ2-7, with 11 nucleotides matching TRBD1. CDR1 MNHEY and CDR2 SVGAGI come from the germline V gene. V was pared by 6 bases and J by 2 bases, with 3 bases of the junction left unmatched. The CDR3 has 14 amino acids. For the CDR3, the DNA is TGTGCCAGCAGCCAGGGACAGGGGGCCTACGAGCAGTACGTC. Encoded protein: CASSQGQGAYEQYV.

This chain connects TRBV11-3 to TRBJ2-3; no definite D call. V was cut by 4 bases and J by 5 bases, with 10 bases left in between. The CDR3 length is 13 residues. Per the germline V gene, CDR1 is SGHNT and CDR2 is YENEEA. The CDR3: CASSSKRIDTQYF. The CDR3 DNA reads as TGTGCCAGCAGCTCAAAAAGGATAGATACGCAGTATTTT.

This clonotype was seen ten or more times. The chain combines TRBV19 with TRBJ1-1; D gene ambiguous. Trimming took off 5 bases at V and 0 bases at J, with 7 bases between the two ends. The CDR3 covers 13 residues. The germline gives CDR1 LNHDA, CDR2 SQIVND (reference sequence). CDR3 sequence reads: CASSPSLNTEAFF. The CDR3, as DNA: TGTGCCAGTAGTCCTAGTCTGAACACTGAAGCTTTCTTT.

This clonotype was counted many times. The rearrangement links TRBV7-6 to TRBJ2-1, with D maybe TRBD2 (5 bases). The CDR3 consists of 13 residues. Trimming left V 5 bases short and J 7 bases short, with 12 bases between. Germline V gene sequence: CDR1 SGHVS, CDR2 FNYEAQ. This CDR3 is CASSLGRVNEQFF. The CDR3 DNA reads TGTGCCAGCAGCCTAGGGCGGGTAAATGAGCAGTTCTTC.

This clonotype was picked up a small number of times. The chain joins TRBV6-5 to TRBJ2-7, with TRBD1 matching over 7 bases. The CDR3 spans 15 residues. Germline V gene sequence: CDR1 MNHEY, CDR2 SVGAGI. V lost 7 bases, J lost 3 bases, and 12 bases stayed unmatched. Here the CDR3 DNA reads TGTGCCAGCACTTTACAAGGGGACAGACTCTACGAGCAGTACGTC. Protein: CASTLQGDRLYEQYV.

This clonotype was picked up many times. J is TRBJ2-1 and V is TRBV24-1; D is perhaps TRBD1 (5 bases). CDR3 length: 12 residues. Germline assignment: CDR1 KGHDR and CDR2 SFDVKD. V dropped 9 bases and J dropped 1 base, with 6 bases sitting between them. CDR3 loop: CATQGSYNEQFF. The CDR3, as DNA: TGTGCCACCCAGGGTTCCTACAATGAGCAGTTCTTC.

This clonotype appeared a few times. This chain connects TRBV18 to TRBJ2-6; possibly TRBD1 for D (5 bases). The CDR3 covers 16 residues. Germline V gene data show CDR1 as KGHSH and CDR2 as LQKENI. V lost 2 bases and J 2 bases, leaving 10 bases between the germline ends. CDR3 sequence reads: CASSPFQGAGANVLTF. In DNA form, the CDR3 reads TGTGCCAGCTCACCATTCCAAGGGGCTGGGGCCAACGTCCTGACTTTC.